This T cell receptor beta chain was sequenced during a study of T cell responses to AZD1222 COVID-19 vaccine. This CDR3 region has 14 residues. The V and J ends lost 5 bases and 9 bases, in that order; junction bases with no gene match: 6. CDR1 and CDR2 (germline): SGHDT, YYEEEE. Here immunoSEQ multiplex PCR was the method, and the copy in TCRdb shows in-frame clones only, minus some. The data show some 110,000 clones, with 87% seen just once and 6.5% to 8.5% held by the top ten. This clone was counted between two and nine times. The V and J genes are TRBV5-6 and TRBJ1-6; 9 bases map to TRBD1. The sample in question was peripheral blood, obtained on day 0 of AZD1222 vaccination. The TCR originated in an adult in good health. The DNA for the CDR3 is TGTGCCAGCAGGCCCGGACAGGGGATTTCACCCCTCCACTTT. It specifies CASRPGQGISPLHF.